The 32 T cell receptor beta chains in this list originate from one sample, sequenced in a study of Graves' ophthalmopathy and Graves' hyperthyroidism. The authors amplified TCR beta CDR3 regions from RNA transcripts. First-round RT-PCR with HTBI primers preceded a second-round multiplex PCR. TCRdb used MiXCR to reprocess the multiplex PCR reads, holding one entry per CDR3 protein. The sample records a few hundred thousand distinct CDR3 sequences, about 18% being singletons. Input material: peripheral blood. These receptors originate from an adult woman with stable Graves' hyperthyroidism.

In this sample, this clonotype turned up many times. The chain uses TRBV14 and TRBJ2-2; D is ambiguous. From germline, CDR1 is SGHDN and CDR2 FVKESK. The ends were cut back, 1 base at V and 3 bases at J, with 6 bases in the middle. The CDR3 extends over 14 amino acids. CDR3 amino acids: CASSQAFYTGELFF. CDR3 DNA sequence: TGTGCCAGCAGCCAAGCTTTTTACACCGGGGAGCTGTTTTTT.

This chain uses TRBV15 with TRBJ1-1; 7 positions match TRBD1. From germline, CDR1 is LNHNV and CDR2 YYDKDF (reference sequence). The CDR3 is made up of 15 amino acids. The junction had 4 bases not matched to a gene; V was cut back by 3 bases and J by 0 bases. Here the CDR3 DNA reads TGTGCCACCAGCAGTAGGGACAGCTTGAACACTGAAGCTTTCTTT. Protein: CATSSRDSLNTEAFF.

This clonotype was seen at least ten times. The chain combines TRBV28 with TRBJ2-5; D gene unclear. Germline V gene sequence: CDR1 MDHEN, CDR2 SYDVKM. The V end was cut by 5 bases, the J end by 9 bases, with 25 bases between. This CDR3 is built from 16 residues. The CDR3 loop reads CASSPPLVSLRLAQYF. CDR3 sequence (DNA): TGTGCCAGCAGTCCCCCGTTGGTATCCCTACGGTTGGCCCAGTACTTC.

Many counts were recorded for this clonotype. The V gene is TRBV30, the J gene TRBJ2-7, with 11 bases aligning to TRBD1. From germline, CDR1 is GTSNPN and CDR2 SVGIG (reference sequence). With V trimmed by 4 bases and J by 7 bases, 6 bases remained unmatched. CDR3 length equals 13 residues. The DNA of the CDR3 is TGTGCCTGGAACTCGGGACAGGGGGATGAGCAGTACTTC. Translated, it gives CAWNSGQGDEQYF.

Many counts were recorded for this clonotype. The CDR3 DNA reads TGTGCCAGCAGTGGGCCCCAAAATCAGCCCCAGCATTTT. This translates into CASSGPQNQPQHF. The genes are TRBV12-3 or TRBV12-4 and TRBJ1-5; D ambiguous. V was trimmed by 5 bases and J by 4 bases, leaving 9 bases between them. This CDR3 contains 13 residues.

At least ten counts were recorded for this clonotype. This chain connects TRBV12-3 or TRBV12-4 to TRBJ2-3; D not certain. The CDR3 loop spans 17 amino acids. V lost 6 bases and J 2 bases, leaving 21 bases between the germline ends. The CDR3 sequence: CASSPTFRVRNTDTQYF. CDR3 sequence (DNA): TGTGCCAGCAGCCCAACATTCCGGGTCCGGAACACAGATACGCAGTATTTT.

At least ten counts were recorded for this clonotype. Here the CDR3 DNA reads TGTGCCAGCAGCACAGGACAGCCCCGGCGGGGCTACACCTTC. This gives the protein CASSTGQPRRGYTF. This rearrangement joins TRBV12-3 or TRBV12-4 to TRBJ1-2; D is possibly TRBD1 (6 bases). The V end lost 6 bases, the J end lost 8 bases, and 19 bases lay between the germline ends. CDR3 length: 14 residues.

There are many counts of this clonotype. The chain couples TRBV29-1 to TRBJ2-5; either TRBD1 or TRBD2 may supply D (7 bases each). Germline V lookup: CDR1 SQVTM, CDR2 ANQGSEA. V was trimmed by 5 bases and J by 5 bases, leaving 12 bases between them. The CDR3 length is 12 residues. DNA of the CDR3: TGCAGCGTTAACAGGGGAGGGGAGACCCAGTACTTC. Its translation: CSVNRGGETQYF.

This clonotype showed up many times. The chain carries TRBV29-1 and TRBJ2-7, with a tentative D call TRBD1 (6 bases). V shed 3 bases and J shed 2 bases, with 14 bases lying between them. This CDR3 has 14 residues. Germline CDR1 is SQVTM and CDR2 is ANQGSEA. Here the CDR3 DNA reads TGCAGCGTTGAGGTGGTAGCAGGGGCCTACGAGCAGTACTTC. Translated: CSVEVVAGAYEQYF.

Worth noting for this clonotype: This CDR3 fails to terminate in the conserved phenylalanine or tryptophan, so it likely reflects a read error. Because the CDR3's place on the DNA is in doubt, the DNA is left out and the CDR3 is given as listed by TCRdb. J is TRBJ1-1 and V is TRBV28; TRBD1 is the table's D call and was not checked against the DNA. The CDR3 is 12 amino acids long, termini counted. Germline V gene sequence: CDR1 MDHEN, CDR2 SYDVKM. CDR3 sequence: CASTGTASGACL.

Here the CDR3 reads CSASSGGRGYTF. Here the CDR3 DNA reads TGCAGTGCTAGTTCTGGGGGCAGAGGCTACACCTTC. The chain employs TRBV20-1 and TRBJ1-2, with D maybe TRBD1 (6 bases). Germline loops: CDR1 DFQATT, CDR2 SNEGSKA (reference sequence). The CDR3 length is 12 residues. With 3 bases removed from V and 8 bases from J, the gap between germline ends came to 13 bases.

At least ten counts were recorded for this clonotype. The V call is TRBV7-8, the J call TRBJ2-2, with D uncertain. The CDR3 runs 12 residues. Germline CDR1 is SGHVS and CDR2 is FQNEAQ. V was pared by 7 bases and J by 1 base, with 4 bases between. The chain's CDR3 is CASNMNTGELFF. Here the CDR3 DNA reads TGTGCCAGCAATATGAACACCGGGGAGCTGTTTTTT.

This clonotype has more than one count but fewer than ten. The rearrangement joins TRBV11-1 to TRBJ2-5, with 7 nucleotides matching TRBD1. Germline V gene data show CDR1 as SGHAT and CDR2 as FQDESV (reference sequence). V was pared by 5 bases and J by 5 bases, with 8 bases of the junction left unmatched. The CDR3 runs to 14 residues. The DNA of the CDR3 is TGTGCCAGCAGCCCAGAGGACAGGCCTGAGACCCAGTACTTC. Residues: CASSPEDRPETQYF.

This clonotype was seen ten or more times. The CDR3 spells CSARVPLGNQETQYF. The CDR3 DNA reads TGCAGTGCTAGAGTCCCACTGGGCAACCAAGAGACCCAGTACTTC. The rearrangement links TRBV20-1 to TRBJ2-5; no clear D. The V end lost 1 base, the J end lost 0 bases, and 12 bases lay between the germline ends. Per the germline V gene, CDR1 is DFQATT and CDR2 is SNEGSKA (reference sequence). The CDR3 runs to 15 residues.

This clonotype has a count of ten or more. This chain joins TRBV6-1 and TRBJ1-1, with D maybe TRBD1 (6 bases). V was pared by 10 bases and J by 1 base, with 16 bases between. CDR3 length: 14 amino acids. The germline V gene has CDR1 MNHNS and CDR2 SASEGT. This CDR3 reads CAIRGKGSNTEAFF. In DNA, the CDR3 is TGTGCCATAAGGGGGAAGGGTTCGAACACTGAAGCTTTCTTT.

This clonotype was seen repeatedly, ten times or more. The rearrangement joins TRBV10-3 to TRBJ1-1, with no clear D. Trimming shortened V by 0 bases and J by 0 bases, and 11 bases separated the two germline ends. The CDR3 covers 16 residues. The germline V gene has CDR1 ENHRY and CDR2 SYGVKD. CDR3 amino acids: CAISESKDRVNTEAFF. CDR3 coding DNA: TGTGCCATCAGTGAGTCTAAAGATCGAGTGAACACTGAAGCTTTCTTT.

Ten or more counts support this clonotype. CDR3 coding DNA: TGCGCCAGCAGCCATACACAGGTTCGCCGTGAAGCTTTCTTT. As protein: CASSHTQVRREAFF. The chain links TRBV4-1 to TRBJ1-1; D possibly corresponds to TRBD1 (5 bases). Germline-derived CDR1 and CDR2 are MGHRA and YSYEKL. The germline V and J ends were trimmed by 3 bases and 7 bases, with 15 bases remaining between them. The CDR3 runs 14 residues.

At least ten counts were recorded for this clonotype. The V gene is TRBV28, the J gene TRBJ1-6; the D is unclear. The CDR3 covers 13 residues. Germline V gene data show CDR1 as MDHEN and CDR2 as SYDVKM. Deletions cut 6 bases from V and 13 bases from J, with 16 bases between. CDR3 sequence reads: CASRLLTADPLHF. For the CDR3, the DNA is TGTGCCAGCAGGCTTCTAACAGCCGACCCCCTCCACTTT.

This clonotype was seen ten or more times. This chain connects TRBV2 to TRBJ2-7; D is unclear. The CDR3 consists of 11 residues. Trimming pared 5 bases from V and 1 base from J, leaving 3 bases between. Germline CDR1 is SNHLY and CDR2 is FYNNEI. The CDR3 reads CASSTSYEQYF. The CDR3 DNA reads as TGTGCCAGCAGTACTTCCTACGAGCAGTACTTC.

This clonotype occurred many times. The chain employs TRBV30 and TRBJ2-7; 8 bases agree with TRBD2. With V trimmed by 2 bases and J by 5 bases, 8 bases remained unmatched. Germline V gene data show CDR1 as GTSNPN and CDR2 as SVGIG (reference sequence). The CDR3 totals 14 residues. CDR3 nucleotide sequence: TGTGCCTGGAGTCGGGGGGGCATTAGGAACGAGCAGTACTTC. This translates into CAWSRGGIRNEQYF.

A few counts support this clonotype. The V call is TRBV3-1, the J call TRBJ2-2, with a weak D call TRBD2 (6 bases). V lost 5 bases and J 4 bases, leaving 11 bases between the germline ends. The CDR3 length is 14 residues. Germline CDR1 is LGHDT and CDR2 is YNNKEL (reference sequence). CDR3 protein: CASSWDFITGELFF. The CDR3 DNA is TGTGCCAGCAGCTGGGACTTTATCACCGGGGAGCTGTTTTTT.

This clonotype was picked up many times. The chain links TRBV10-1 to TRBJ2-7, with TRBD1 identical over 8 bases. The CDR3 spans 16 residues. J was trimmed by 4 bases and V by 0 bases; bases with no gene match: 8. The germline V gene encodes CDR1 WNHNN and CDR2 SYGVQD (reference sequence). The chain's CDR3 is CASSESTAGGLYEQYF. CDR3 sequence (DNA): TGCGCCAGCAGTGAGTCGACGGCAGGGGGCTTGTACGAGCAGTACTTC.

This clonotype was counted at least ten times. The V call is TRBV7-9, the J call TRBJ2-7; 7 nucleotides agree with TRBD1. The CDR3 sequence is 13 residues long. The V gene end was trimmed by 5 bases and the J gene end by 6 bases; junction bases not matched to a gene: 7. Germline assignment: CDR1 SEHNR and CDR2 FQNEAQ (reference sequence). Written as DNA, the CDR3 is TGTGCCAGCAGCCGGACAGGAGGTCGCGAGCAGTACTTC. This translates into CASSRTGGREQYF.

This clonotype was picked up many times. A read error may explain this, as a much larger clone is one base away. The gene calls are TRBV6-5 and TRBJ2-7, with TRBD1 matching 12 bases. Germline CDR1 is MNHEY and CDR2 is SVGAGI. This CDR3 region has 21 residues. CDR3 residues: CASNSTPGQGALKSYVYERYF. The DNA for the CDR3 is TGTGCCAGCAATTCGACCCCGGGACAGGGGGCCTTGAAATCTTACGTATACGAGCGGTACTTC.

This clonotype was picked up many times. J is TRBJ2-7 and V is TRBV20-1; D is perhaps TRBD1 (5 bases). V lost 4 bases and J 3 bases, leaving 10 bases between the germline ends. Germline values: CDR1 DFQATT, CDR2 SNEGSKA (reference sequence). This CDR3 is 12 amino acids long. CDR3 sequence reads: CSAKGDIYEQYF. The CDR3 DNA reads TGCAGTGCTAAAGGGGATATCTACGAGCAGTACTTC.

This clonotype was recorded many times. V gene TRBV10-3 combines with J gene TRBJ1-3, with D hard to call. The germline V gene has CDR1 ENHRY and CDR2 SYGVKD. The CDR3 covers 16 residues. Trimming cost V 4 bases and J 0 bases, with 13 bases left between them. In nucleotides, the CDR3 is TGTGCCATCAGTGGAGCCGGACGGGACTCTGGAAACACCATATATTTT. Protein product: CAISGAGRDSGNTIYF.

This clonotype showed up many times. The V call is TRBV4-1, the J call TRBJ2-5; 7 positions match TRBD1. V lost 5 bases, J lost 4 bases, and 4 bases stayed unmatched. This CDR3 is built from 13 residues. Germline CDR1 MGHRA, CDR2 YSYEKL. CDR3 coding DNA: TGCGCCAGCAGCGCAAACAGGGGAGAGACCCAGTACTTC. Translating it yields CASSANRGETQYF.

Only a few counts were recorded for this clonotype. The V and J genes are TRBV5-4 and TRBJ2-2; 7 nucleotides line up with TRBD2. The CDR3 length is 16 residues. V lost 2 bases and J lost 3; bases outside the gene matches: 7. Germline V gene data show CDR1 as SGHNT and CDR2 as YYREEE (reference sequence). CDR3 nucleotides: TGTGCCAGCAGCTTCGGCGGGAGAGAATACACCGGGGAGCTGTTTTTT. Translated: CASSFGGREYTGELFF.

This clonotype was observed at least ten times. The rearrangement links TRBV7-2 to TRBJ1-1, with no clear D. The V gene's germline CDR1 is SGHTA and CDR2 FQGNSA. The CDR3 loop spans 15 amino acids. V shed 6 bases and J shed 0 bases, with 14 bases lying between them. The CDR3 region has the DNA TGTGCCAGCAGACTTGACACGACTGTGAACACTGAAGCTTTCTTT. Translated, it gives CASRLDTTVNTEAFF.

This clonotype was seen ten or more times. The CDR3 sequence is CASSFATEINTEAFF. The CDR3 DNA sequence: TGTGCCAGCAGTTTCGCGACAGAAATCAACACTGAAGCTTTCTTT. The V call is TRBV28, the J call TRBJ1-1; TRBD1 is a possible D gene (5 bases). Germline-derived CDR1 and CDR2 are MDHEN and SYDVKM. This CDR3 is built from 15 residues. V was cut by 3 bases and J by 2 bases, with 13 bases left in between.

This clonotype has at least ten counts. The V gene is TRBV30, the J gene TRBJ2-4, with D perhaps given as TRBD1 or TRBD2 (5 bases each). The CDR3 totals 11 residues. The germline gives CDR1 GTSNPN, CDR2 SVGIG (reference sequence). V was clipped by 2 bases and J by 8 bases, with 7 bases between them. The CDR3 sequence: CAWSLGDIQYF. CDR3 coding DNA: TGTGCCTGGAGTTTGGGGGACATTCAGTACTTC.

This clonotype was detected many times. The chain carries TRBV19 and TRBJ1-5; D unresolved. V was trimmed by 5 bases and J by 1 base, leaving 12 bases between them. The CDR3 sequence is 15 residues long. Looked up from germline, CDR1 is LNHDA and CDR2 is SQIVND (reference sequence). For the CDR3, the DNA is TGTGCCAGTAGTCTCCTGGGGAGCAGCAATCAGCCCCAGCATTTT. This encodes CASSLLGSSNQPQHF. Drawing the rest from reference TRBV19 and TRBJ1-5, the complete variable domain is DGGITQSPKYLFRKEGQNVTLSCEQNLNHDAMYWYRQDPGQGLRLIYYSQIVNDFQKGDIAEGYSVSREKKESFPLTVTSAQKNPTAFYLCASSLLGSSNQPQHFGDGTRLSIL.